These 27 T cell receptor beta chains were all obtained from the same sample, sequenced in a study of blood T cell repertoires in COVID-19. This table comes from immunoSEQ multiplex PCR, and its TCRdb copy is limited to in-frame clones, with some not included. The data hold tens of thousands of clones, with about 87% observed a single time. Sequencing was done on a sample of peripheral blood. These receptors came from a human donor with active COVID-19. The donor label of this sample is uncertain.

The chain has TRBV5-8 and TRBJ2-3; 7 positions agree with TRBD1. Germline V CDR1 and CDR2: SGHTS, YDEGEE. This CDR3 spans 14 amino acids. Unmatched junction bases numbered 4, after V lost 2 bases and J lost 4 bases. DNA of the CDR3: TGTGCCAGCAGCTTTGGCCAGGGGGCAGATACGCAGTATTTT. Amino acids: CASSFGQGADTQYF. The complete variable domain, with remaining parts taken from reference TRBV5-8 and TRBJ2-3, reads EAGVTQSPTHLIKTRGQQATLRCSPISGHTSVYWYQQALGLGLQFLLWYDEGEERNRGNFPPRFSGRQFPNYSSELNVNALELEDSALYLCASSFGQGADTQYFGPGTRLTVL.

This chain joins TRBV25-1 and TRBJ1-4; 7 positions agree with TRBD1. The germline CDR1 and CDR2 sequences are MGHDK and SYGVNS. V shed 3 bases, J shed 8 bases, and the junction held 9 bases outside the gene matches. The length of the CDR3 is 15 residues. The CDR3 coding sequence is TGTGCCAGCAGTGAGGGAGACAGGGTTTGGGAAAAACTGTTTTTT. Protein product: CASSEGDRVWEKLFF.

This clone showed up just once. This rearrangement joins TRBV28 to TRBJ1-3, with D possibly TRBD1 on 5 matching bases. Between the trimmed V and J ends, which lost 6 bases and 4 bases, there was a span of 13 bases. This CDR3 region has 14 residues. The germline gives CDR1 MDHEN, CDR2 SYDVKM. CDR3 sequence reads: CASSGRGSGNTIYF. CDR3 coding DNA: TGTGCCAGCAGCGGTCGGGGGTCCGGAAACACCATATATTTT.

J is TRBJ1-1 and V is TRBV28; 7 nucleotides match TRBD1. The ends lost 7 bases at V and 1 base at J; junction bases unmatched: 9. CDR3 length: 15 residues. Germline CDR1 reads MDHEN; CDR2 reads SYDVKM. CDR3 in amino acids: CASNPGGTANTEAFF. CDR3 nucleotide sequence: TGTGCCAGCAACCCTGGGGGGACAGCGAACACTGAAGCTTTCTTT.

The rearrangement links TRBV5-4 to TRBJ2-3; 8 positions agree with TRBD2. J gave up 1 base and V 2 bases, and 3 bases lay outside the gene matches. The CDR3 length is 15 residues. Germline V lookup: CDR1 SGHNT, CDR2 YYREEE (reference sequence). The CDR3 region is CASSFSRGGTDTQYF. DNA for the CDR3: TGTGCCAGCAGCTTCTCGCGGGGGGGCACAGATACGCAGTATTTT.

The chain joins TRBV28 to TRBJ2-7; no firm D call. V dropped 6 bases and J dropped 3 bases, with 6 bases sitting between them. Germline CDR1 is MDHEN and CDR2 is SYDVKM. The CDR3 is 11 amino acids. The CDR3 here is CASSLYYEQYF. The DNA for the CDR3 is TGTGCCAGCAGCCTTTACTACGAGCAGTACTTC.

J is TRBJ2-7 and V is TRBV28; 10 positions agree with TRBD2. This CDR3 contains 15 residues. The germline V gene encodes CDR1 MDHEN and CDR2 SYDVKM. V shed 2 bases and J 1 base; nucleotides not matched to a gene: 2. CDR3 residues: CASSLTTSGSYEQYF. The CDR3 DNA sequence: TGTGCCAGCAGTTTAACGACTAGCGGGTCCTACGAGCAGTACTTC.

This clone has only a few counts. The rearrangement links TRBV6-5 to TRBJ2-7; 7 bases match TRBD1. CDR3 length equals 12 residues. Germline-derived CDR1 and CDR2 are MNHEY and SVGAGI. V was clipped by 6 bases and J by 9 bases; unmatched bases: 8. The CDR3: CASRSQGSVQYF. The CDR3 DNA is TGTGCCAGCAGATCACAGGGGTCGGTGCAGTACTTC.

V usage is TRBV3-1 (or the pseudogene TRBV3-2) and J usage is TRBJ2-1; no reliable D call. From germline, CDR1 is LGHDT and CDR2 YNNKEL (reference sequence). CDR3 length equals 12 residues. Trimming stripped 5 bases from V and 7 bases from J, with 9 bases between. The CDR3 nucleotides are TGTGCCAGCAGCGGCGGAAGAAATGAGCAGTTCTTC. Amino acid sequence: CASSGGRNEQFF.

This clone was seen only a few times. The V call is TRBV5-6, the J call TRBJ1-1; 7 nucleotides align to TRBD1. Per germline, CDR1 SGHDT and CDR2 YYEEEE. CDR3 length: 11 residues. The trim removed 2 bases at V and 11 bases at J, leaving 3 bases unmatched. The CDR3 DNA is TGTGCCAGCAGCTTCGACAGGGAGGCTTTCTTT. It translates to CASSFDREAFF.

The rearrangement joins TRBV6-2 or TRBV6-3 to TRBJ2-7; the D gene is possibly TRBD2 (6 bases). Germline assignment: CDR1 MNHEY and CDR2 SVGEGT. The ends were cut back, 2 bases at V and 0 bases at J, with 11 bases in the middle. The CDR3 sequence is 15 residues long. Written as DNA, the CDR3 is TGTGCCAGCAGTTACCACGGGAGACCCTCCTACGAGCAGTACTTC. It translates to CASSYHGRPSYEQYF.

V is TRBV7-8 and J is TRBJ2-7; perhaps TRBD1 as D (7 bases). With 2 bases removed from V and 0 bases from J, the gap between germline ends came to 20 bases. This CDR3 is built from 18 residues. Germline assignment: CDR1 SGHVS and CDR2 FQNEAQ. The CDR3 loop reads CASSLLASGGTHSYEQYF. CDR3 sequence (DNA): TGTGCCAGCAGCTTACTGGCTTCAGGGGGGACTCACTCCTACGAGCAGTACTTC.

V usage is TRBV5-6 and J usage is TRBJ1-1; 10 bases agree with TRBD1. The germline V gene has CDR1 SGHDT and CDR2 YYEEEE. CDR3 length equals 16 residues. Unmatched junction bases numbered 11, after V lost 9 bases and J lost 0 bases. The CDR3 DNA follows: TGTGCCACCTACCGTAGGGACAGGGGCGTGAACACTGAAGCTTTCTTT. It yields the protein CATYRRDRGVNTEAFF.

The chain is built from TRBV11-3 and TRBJ2-4; TRBD1 aligns across 9 bases. Germline V lookup: CDR1 SGHNT, CDR2 YENEEA. The trim removed 0 bases at V and 8 bases at J, leaving 11 bases unmatched. The CDR3 consists of 17 residues. CDR3 nucleotides: TGTGCCAGCAGCTTAGATCTGACAACAGGGGGCTTTGACATTCAGTACTTC. It encodes CASSLDLTTGGFDIQYF.

The chain combines TRBV4-1 with TRBJ1-6; the match to TRBD1 covers 10 bases. V was clipped by 10 bases and J by 10 bases; unmatched bases: 10. The CDR3 is made up of 14 amino acids. Germline V gene sequence: CDR1 MGHRA, CDR2 YSYEKL. The CDR3 spells CATARTGGESPLHF. CDR3 nucleotide sequence: TGCGCCACCGCCCGGACAGGGGGTGAGTCACCCCTCCACTTT.

The chain joins TRBV10-3 to TRBJ2-3, with a tentative D call TRBD1 (6 bases). The V gene's germline CDR1 is ENHRY and CDR2 SYGVKD. V was trimmed by 5 bases and J by 8 bases, leaving 14 bases between them. The CDR3 has 13 residues. The CDR3 loop is CAISPGTRGTQYF. The CDR3 DNA follows: TGTGCCATCAGTCCCGGGACACGGGGTACGCAGTATTTT.

This clone was seen only a few times. The chain employs TRBV11-3 and TRBJ1-1; perhaps TRBD1 as D (6 bases). There are 12 residues in the CDR3. CDR1 is SGHNT and CDR2 is YENEEA in the germline V gene. The germline V and J ends were trimmed by 2 bases and 8 bases, with 9 bases remaining between them. The DNA of the CDR3 is TGTGCCAGCAGCTTAAGAACAGGGGAAGCTTTCTTT. Encoded protein: CASSLRTGEAFF.

This sequence joins TRBV7-9 and TRBJ1-1; 8 bases align to TRBD1. Germline values: CDR1 SEHNR, CDR2 FQNEAQ (reference sequence). J was trimmed by 4 bases and V by 6 bases; bases with no gene match: 4. The CDR3 loop spans 13 amino acids. The CDR3 coding sequence is TGTGCCAGCAGATTCGGACAGGGCACTGAAGCTTTCTTT. This gives the protein CASRFGQGTEAFF. Using reference TRBV7-9 and TRBJ1-1 for the parts outside the CDR3, the full variable domain is DTGVSQNPRHKITKRGQNVTFRCDPISEHNRLYWYRQTLGQGPEFLTYFQNEAQLEKSRLLSDRFSAERPKGSFSTLEIQRTEQGDSAMYLCASRFGQGTEAFFGQGTRLTVV.

The chain links TRBV7-9 to TRBJ2-2, with D possibly matching TRBD1 (5 bases). CDR3 length equals 15 residues. The germline V gene has CDR1 SEHNR and CDR2 FQNEAQ (reference sequence). Trimming stripped 2 bases from V and 0 bases from J, with 7 bases between. Here the CDR3 reads CASSLSRANTGELFF. The CDR3 bases are TGTGCCAGCAGCTTAAGCAGGGCGAACACCGGGGAGCTGTTTTTT.

Points on this clone: One junction end disagrees with the germline gene, perhaps due to a read error. This chain uses TRBV7-3 with TRBJ1-1, with TRBD1 matching 11 bases. The CDR3 runs to 13 residues. From germline, CDR1 is SGHTA and CDR2 FQGTGA. The CDR3 sequence is CASSTGQGAGNSF. The CDR3 coding sequence is TGTGCCAGCAGCACTGGACAGGGGGCTGGAAATAGCTTT. The full variable domain, in which reference TRBV7-3 and TRBJ1-1 provide the parts outside the CDR3, is GAGVSQTPSNKVTEKGKYVELRCDPISGHTALYWYRQSLGQGPEFLIYFQGTGAADDSGLPNDRFFAVRPEGSVSTLKIQRTERGDSAVYLCASSTGQGAGNSFGQGTRLTVV.

The chain uses TRBV15 and TRBJ2-7, with unresolved D. Looked up from germline, CDR1 is LNHNV and CDR2 is YYDKDF (reference sequence). The CDR3 has 16 residues. The V gene lost 1 base and the J gene lost 5 bases, with 18 bases spanning the gap. The DNA of the CDR3 is TGTGCCACCAGCAGAGTTCACCCGCTGCCATACAACGAGCAGTACTTC. It is translated as CATSRVHPLPYNEQYF.

This rearrangement joins TRBV2 to TRBJ1-5; D uncertain. V gave up 3 bases and J gave up 5 bases, with 11 bases separating them. Germline lookup yields CDR1 SNHLY and CDR2 FYNNEI. The CDR3 is made up of 14 amino acids. The DNA of the CDR3 is TGTGCCAGCAGTGACGACGGGAGCCATCAGCCCCAGCATTTT. Protein: CASSDDGSHQPQHF.

The rearrangement links TRBV10-3 to TRBJ1-3; D remains unclear. The germline V and J ends were trimmed by 0 bases and 2 bases, with 11 bases remaining between them. Germline loops: CDR1 ENHRY, CDR2 SYGVKD. This CDR3 is built from 16 residues. DNA of the CDR3: TGTGCCATCAGTGAGTCAACGAGGCAACCTGGAAACACCATATATTTT. As protein: CAISESTRQPGNTIYF.

The V call is TRBV19, the J call TRBJ2-5, with 15 bases aligning to TRBD2. The V gene's germline CDR1 is LNHDA and CDR2 SQIVND (reference sequence). The length of the CDR3 is 15 residues. Losses at the gene ends were 10 bases for V and 3 bases for J; bases not matched to a gene: 6. CDR3 residues: CATNGLAGGEETQYF. The DNA for the CDR3 is TGTGCCACTAACGGACTAGCGGGAGGGGAAGAGACCCAGTACTTC.

The rearrangement uses TRBV7-9 and TRBJ2-2; tentative D call: TRBD2 (6 bases). Trimming removed 5 bases from V and 5 bases from J, with 21 bases in between. Per germline, CDR1 SEHNR and CDR2 FQNEAQ (reference sequence). The CDR3 has 17 residues. CDR3 amino acids: CASSETLGGRETGELFF. DNA of the CDR3: TGTGCCAGCAGCGAAACCCTAGGAGGGCGAGAGACCGGGGAGCTGTTTTTT.

The genes are TRBV10-3 and TRBJ2-7, with a possible D match to TRBD1 (7 bases). The CDR3 covers 12 residues. Trimming cost V 10 bases and J 5 bases, with 15 bases left between them. CDR1 and CDR2 (germline): ENHRY, SYGVKD. CDR3 sequence (DNA): TGTGCCACTCGACAGGGAGGAGACGAGCAGTACTTC. Protein product: CATRQGGDEQYF.

The chain joins TRBV12-3 or TRBV12-4 to TRBJ2-3; no firm D call. The CDR3 is made up of 13 amino acids. V lost 3 bases and J 5 bases, leaving 9 bases between the germline ends. CDR3 region: CASSFRLLDTQYF. CDR3 nucleotides: TGTGCCAGCAGTTTTAGACTCTTAGATACGCAGTATTTT.